Listed here are 10 T cell receptor beta chains from one sample, sequenced in a study of blood T cell repertoires in COVID-19. Only in-frame clones appear in the TCRdb table, and some are missing; sequencing was by immunoSEQ multiplex PCR. The sample has some 58,000 clones, about nine tenths seen once; the top ten hold approximately 6.2%. The material sequenced was peripheral blood. These receptors all stem from a middle-aged man with acute or convalescent COVID-19.

This chain connects TRBV27 to TRBJ2-7; 8 bases align to TRBD1. V lost 6 bases and J lost 5; bases outside the gene matches: 12. This CDR3 is 15 amino acids long. Germline CDR1 reads MNHEY; CDR2 reads SMNVEV (reference sequence). CDR3 sequence reads: CASSSRRTGSDEQYF. CDR3 DNA sequence: TGTGCCAGCAGCTCACGGAGGACAGGGTCCGACGAGCAGTACTTC.

The sample holds a few counts of this clone. The chain has TRBV7-9 and TRBJ2-3; 8 bases align to TRBD2. The CDR3 covers 16 residues. The junction had 8 bases not matched to a gene; V was cut back by 4 bases and J by 2 bases. Germline V gives CDR1 SEHNR, CDR2 FQNEAQ (reference sequence). The DNA of the CDR3 is TGTGCCAGCAGCTCGACTAGCGCGACCTCCACAGATACGCAGTATTTT. It yields the protein CASSSTSATSTDTQYF. The full variable domain, completed using reference TRBV7-9 and TRBJ2-3, is DTGVSQNPRHKITKRGQNVTFRCDPISEHNRLYWYRQTLGQGPEFLTYFQNEAQLEKSRLLSDRFSAERPKGSFSTLEIQRTEQGDSAMYLCASSSTSATSTDTQYFGPGTRLTVL.

V usage is TRBV19 and J usage is TRBJ1-5; D ambiguous. Germline lookup yields CDR1 LNHDA and CDR2 SQIVND (reference sequence). Trimming stripped 7 bases from V and 9 bases from J, with 13 bases between. There are 12 residues in the CDR3. In DNA form, the CDR3 reads TGTGCCAGTATCGGCATCGCGGGGCCCCAGCATTTT. This sequence encodes CASIGIAGPQHF. Full variable domain (remainder filled in from reference TRBV19 and TRBJ1-5): DGGITQSPKYLFRKEGQNVTLSCEQNLNHDAMYWYRQDPGQGLRLIYYSQIVNDFQKGDIAEGYSVSREKKESFPLTVTSAQKNPTAFYLCASIGIAGPQHFGDGTRLSIL.

This chain connects TRBV5-4 to TRBJ2-2; weak D call: TRBD1 (6 bases). CDR1 is SGHNT and CDR2 is YYREEE in the germline V gene (reference sequence). Trimming stripped 5 bases from V and 1 base from J, with 12 bases between. The CDR3 sequence is 15 residues long. Here the CDR3 DNA reads TGTGCCAGCAGTTCAGGACAGAAGAACACCGGGGAGCTGTTTTTT. This translates into CASSSGQKNTGELFF.

The rearrangement joins TRBV27 to TRBJ1-1, with 10 bases that match TRBD1. Germline V CDR1 and CDR2: MNHEY, SMNVEV (reference sequence). CDR3 size: 14 residues. J was trimmed by 5 bases and V by 3 bases; bases with no gene match: 3. Here the CDR3 DNA reads TGTGCCAGCAGTTTTGACAGGGGGCCAACTGAAGCTTTCTTT. It codes for CASSFDRGPTEAFF.

The J gene is TRBJ1-2, the V gene TRBV30; 7 bases are shared with TRBD1. The CDR3 length is 13 residues. Trimming took 2 bases from V and 4 from J; bases not matched to a gene: 4. Per germline, CDR1 GTSNPN and CDR2 SVGIG (reference sequence). For the CDR3, the DNA is TGTGCCTGGAGTCAAGGGGGCAGCTATGGCTACACCTTC. Translated: CAWSQGGSYGYTF.

This rearrangement joins TRBV7-2 to TRBJ2-7; D may be TRBD2 (5 bases). Germline V CDR1 and CDR2: SGHTA, FQGNSA. This CDR3 has 16 amino acids. V gave up 2 bases and J gave up 0 bases, with 14 bases separating them. The CDR3 DNA sequence: TGTGCCAGCAGCTTAAGTGCGGCGGGTAACTCCTACGAGCAGTACTTC. This gives the protein CASSLSAAGNSYEQYF.

The chain couples TRBV7-2 to TRBJ2-1; TRBD2 matches 9 bases. J was trimmed by 7 bases and V by 6 bases; bases with no gene match: 13. The CDR3 extends over 16 amino acids. CDR1 SGHTA and CDR2 FQGNSA come from the germline V gene. The CDR3 loop is CASSLLAGGPINEQFF. The CDR3 DNA is TGTGCCAGCAGTCTCTTGGCGGGAGGGCCGATTAATGAGCAGTTCTTC.

This clone was recorded once. The chain carries TRBV2 and TRBJ1-2, with 11 bases identical to TRBD1. Germline-derived CDR1 and CDR2 are SNHLY and FYNNEI. This CDR3 comprises 11 residues. V lost 7 bases and J lost 14; bases outside the gene matches: 6. CDR3 sequence (DNA): TGTGCCAGCACCGGACAGGGGGCGCGAACCTTC. Translated, it gives CASTGQGARTF.

The chain links TRBV7-9 to TRBJ2-3, with D perhaps TRBD2 (6 bases). Germline-derived CDR1 and CDR2 are SEHNR and FQNEAQ (reference sequence). This CDR3 is 12 amino acids long. The V gene lost 5 bases and the J gene lost 6 bases, with 9 bases spanning the gap. The CDR3 spells CASSKEGDTQYF. Here the CDR3 DNA reads TGTGCCAGCAGCAAGGAGGGTGATACGCAGTATTTT.